This TCR beta chain was retrieved from a study of response to subunit inactivated influenza vaccine. Study-level findings and limits: Each seasonal flu vaccination may recruit only limited new T cells, authors suggested.

In TCRdb, the RT-PCR reads were re-called with MiXCR into one record per CDR3 protein. Among about 180,000 distinct CDR3 sequences listed, around 9.2% were seen once. Worth noting for this clonotype: Antigen specificity is unknown.

Germline values: CDR1 MNHNS, CDR2 SASEGT. Trimming took off 4 bases at V and 5 bases at J, with 12 bases between the two ends. The CDR3 consists of 14 residues. This chain uses TRBV6-1 with TRBJ1-5; D gene uncertain. The TCR was taken from a man in his forties or fifties who received an inactivated influenza vaccine. The sample here was non-naive T cells sorted from PBMCs, taken on the day of vaccination. CDR3 sequence (DNA): TGTGCCAGCAGTGCAGTGTCGGGATATCAGCCCCAGCATTTT. It yields the protein CASSAVSGYQPQHF.